The sequence of this TCR beta chain was determined in a study of T-cell memory formation after mild COVID-19. Findings and caveats of the study: CD4+ contracting clones lay mainly in CM and EM, CD8+ ones in EMRA. There was no confirmation that second-wave clones peaking on day 37 were SARS-CoV-2 specific. Several responding clones turned up in pre-infection memory, indicating that cross-reactive memory may have taken part.

TCRdb re-derived calls from the 5' RACE reads in MiXCR, one entry per CDR3 protein. The sample consists of roughly 510,000 distinct CDR3 sequences, roughly a sixth of them appearing once. The CDR3 extends over 12 amino acids. Germline-derived CDR1 and CDR2 are ENHRY and SYGVKD. The germline V and J ends were trimmed by 10 bases and 6 bases, with 14 bases remaining between them. On this clonotype: The target antigen is unknown.

The rearrangement joins TRBV10-3 to TRBJ2-3; D might be TRBD1 or TRBD2, each matching 5 bases. Sequencing used PBMCs or a T cell subset sorted from them (not recorded which). This receptor was identified in an adult woman who had mild COVID-19 (a few samples of this study predate the infection). Cell type and time point are not known. DNA of the CDR3: TGTGCCACCGGGGCGGGTCTTGATACGCAGTATTTT. The encoded protein is CATGAGLDTQYF.